What follows are 4 T cell receptor beta chains derived from one specimen sequenced in a study of blood T cell repertoires in COVID-19 (TCRdb year 2020). The library came from the immunoSEQ multiplex PCR assay. TCRdb carries this immuneACCESS record with in-frame sequences only. Its versions omit some clonotypes, under half of them owing to an unresolved V gene in the studies checked, with the rest unexplained. This sample has approximately 230,000 clones in its table, and approximately 84% of those were observed once. The top ten clonotypes cover over 1.5% of the sample. Sequenced: PBMCs or T cells enriched from blood (not recorded which). The receptors were sampled from a man aged 35 to 55 who had recovered from COVID-19.

This sequence joins TRBV7-6 and TRBJ1-3, with 8 bases aligning to TRBD1. The J segment lost 3 bases and the V segment lost 5 bases, leaving 3 bases of the junction unmatched. Germline assignment: CDR1 SGHVS and CDR2 FNYEAQ. The CDR3 is 14 amino acids. The CDR3 is CASSTGGSGNTIYF. CDR3 sequence (DNA): TGTGCCAGCAGCACAGGGGGTAGTGGAAACACCATATATTTT.

V and J are TRBV5-1 and TRBJ1-2, with D hard to call. This CDR3 has 13 amino acids. CDR1 is SGHRS, CDR2 YFSETQ, per germline. V lost 2 bases to trimming and J lost 4 bases, with 9 bases between them. This CDR3 is CASSFEGIYGYTF. The CDR3 DNA sequence: TGCGCCAGCAGCTTCGAGGGAATCTATGGCTACACCTTC.

In DNA, the CDR3 is TGTGCCAGCAGCCGTGGACAAGCCTTCTCCTACGAGCAGTACTTC. It translates to CASSRGQAFSYEQYF. The chain links TRBV7-9 to TRBJ2-7, with D perhaps matching TRBD1 (5 bases). V lost 5 bases, J lost 0 bases, and 14 bases lay in between. The germline gives CDR1 SEHNR, CDR2 FQNEAQ (reference sequence). This CDR3 is built from 15 residues.

The rearrangement joins TRBV11-3 to TRBJ2-2, with TRBD2 as a possible D gene (6 bases). Germline V gene data show CDR1 as SGHNT and CDR2 as YENEEA. The CDR3 has 17 residues. Trimming shortened V by 0 bases and J by 4 bases, and 15 bases separated the two germline ends. The CDR3 sequence: CASSLDFSPGGTGELFF. CDR3 nucleotides: TGTGCCAGCAGCTTAGATTTTTCCCCCGGGGGCACCGGGGAGCTGTTTTTT.